This T cell receptor (beta chain) was recorded in a study of regulatory T cells in long-lasting Graves disease (dated by TCRdb to the early 2020s). A note on the overall study: Antithyroid drugs had been taken for less than 3 months by newly diagnosed Graves' disease patients. Peripheral blood TCR sequencing and RNA sequencing compared persistent Graves' disease patients with newly diagnosed Graves' disease patients. The study was conducted in China and was registered as a clinical trial. A total of roughly 33 samples underwent TCR sequencing: about 13 from persistent and roughly 20 from newly diagnosed Graves' disease patients.

What this sample's time point label stands for: newly diagnosed GD, antithyroid drugs for less than 3 months. For both TCR sequencing and RNA sequencing, RNA was extracted from PBMCs using TRIzol. The diagnosis of Graves' disease followed American Thyroid Association guidelines. Recruitment of patients was carried out at an endocrinology department in Xi'an, China. Each patient gave 8.5 to 9.5 milliliters of peripheral blood, collected in an EDTA anticoagulant tube. Ficoll Paque Plus density gradient separation was used to isolate PBMCs, and no additional T cell sorting was done. An Agilent 2100 Bioanalyzer and agarose gel were used to check RNA quality, and a NanoDrop 2000 was used to measure RNA concentration. The protocol used for the library was multiplex PCR. TCRdb records Illumina HiSeq 4000 as the sequencer. TCR beta libraries were built with iRepertoire HTBI primers and Arm-PCR amplification of CDR3 regions. Gel purification was performed on PCR products prior to sequencing. In the original analysis: Gene usage analysis of CDR3 amino acid clonotypes used the 50 to 70 TRBV and more than 13 TRBJ segments found across samples. COPE and FqMerger were used to merge the filtered high-quality paired reads into contigs. BLAST was used to align contigs to IMGT TRBV, TRBD and TRBJ reference genes, and CDR3 was defined according to IMGT. Any clonotype with a frequency above 0.1% was classified as a highly expanded clone. Repertoire diversity was measured by Shannon entropy, and V-J evenness by the Gini coefficient. A clonotype found in more than one individual was treated as public. The raw public data were reprocessed by TCRdb itself: fastp quality trimming at Q25, MiXCR clonotype calling, in-frame beta chains only. Duplicate CDR3 protein sequences are folded into a single record with the most common DNA and genes. TCRdb, rather than the study authors, made the V and J calls. The sample table holds approximately 440,000 distinct CDR3 sequences, of which 15% to 20% were seen once. Clones ranked in the top ten supply 12% of the sample.

This clonotype occurred many times. Its antigen is currently not known. One base away there is no much larger clone; base qualities are not given. The study at large found these results: A larger number of public clonotypes was shared among persistent patients (approximately 3,000) than among newly diagnosed patients (around 890). Sequencing and analysis were restricted to the TCR beta chain. The authors noted that the small sample size was a limitation that may lower accuracy. Peripheral blood alone was examined, since thyroid tissue, which constituted the primary lesion, could not be accessed. Compared with newly diagnosed patients, persistent Graves' disease patients had lower TCR Shannon entropy and fewer highly expanded clones, which suggests clonal expansion.

These sequences were also reported in another study, on T cells in Graves' hyperthyroidism and ophthalmopathy. As noted in the second study: Graves' hyperthyroidism was defined as stable when no progression to ophthalmopathy occurred over 18 months of follow-up. Hyperthyroidism patients were newly diagnosed, with disease duration under 2 months, and aged 18 to 65 years. Exclusion was applied to patients with uncontrolled infections, other autoimmune diseases, pregnancy or lactation. Clinical symptoms, serum thyroxine and TRAb, thyroid ultrasound, and orbital computed tomography formed the basis for the diagnoses. The first round of RT-PCR for the TCR CDR3 was performed with the HTBI primer set and the Qiagen OneStep RT-PCR kit. Blood samples also contained most of the expanded thyroid clonotypes (frequency above 0.001), which suggests that blood repertoires may reflect thyroid immune responses. A model built on a 13 V-J signature distinguished ophthalmopathy from stable hyperthyroidism, reaching over 85% sensitivity and approximately 83% specificity in cross-validation and 80%/75% in testing. In validation, progression to ophthalmopathy was predicted by the model with roughly 71% sensitivity and nearly 75% specificity, a median of about 6 months before onset. A discovery cohort of about a hundred patients, approximately 45 with Graves' ophthalmopathy and 55 to 65 with stable Graves' hyperthyroidism, was used to find distinguishing TCR V-J signatures. Whether ophthalmopathy could be predicted prospectively was tested in an independent validation cohort made up of under 20 hyperthyroidism patients plus 17 patients who later progressed to ophthalmopathy. The roughly 90 discovery patients were divided at random into training and test sets in a 7:3 ratio. The study also compared thyroid tissue and blood T-cell repertoires from more than 5 Graves' hyperthyroidism patients. Once sampling was done, hyperthyroidism patients were given methimazole at a starting dose of 30 mg daily, whereas ophthalmopathy patients were given high-dose intravenous methylprednisolone. The libraries were constructed in a second round of multiplex PCR and then size-selected and purified. The libraries were sequenced on an Illumina HiSeq2000 using paired-end 100 bp reads. SOAPnuke was used to process the raw data, with reads discarded if the reads contained adapters or uncalled bases, had a mean Phred below 15, or lacked an exact constant-primer or identifier match. High-quality paired reads were merged with COPE v1.2.5, and unique nucleotide sequences were defined as clonotypes. MiTCR v1.1 was used to align the clonotypes against IMGT TRBV, TRBD and TRBJ reference segments. The analysis was restricted to V-J combinations with a frequency above 0.0001, which together covered 98% to 99.2% of the repertoires. The TCS score was defined as the ratio of F50 (clonal expansion) to E x V (chaos), calculated using BLOSUM62-based TCRdist between CDR3 peptides within each V-J. Welch's t-statistics and random forest reduced 450 to 600 V-J features to 13, which were used in a naive Bayes classifier (R e1071). No statistical method was used to set the sample size in advance, and investigators knew the group allocation. According to the paper, TCR Vbeta CDR3 sequencing was carried out on some 130 peripheral blood samples, which came from fewer than 50 ophthalmopathy, some 73 hyperthyroidism and roughly 17 progressor patients.

The sequence was collected from a man aged 40-49 years with Graves disease. Donor details come from another sample of the same person, matched by shared clones. Sequenced here: peripheral blood mononuclear cells (PBMCs), sampled at new diagnosis, from a patient treated with antithyroid drugs.

The DNA reads TGTGCCAGCTCACCAATGAGAACCTACAATGAGCAGTTCTTC. Translated, this gives CASSPMRTYNEQFF. Recombination linked TRBV18 to TRBJ2-1, with the D segment identity uncertain. V was cut back by 2 bases and J by 2 bases, leaving a gap of 7 bases between them. The germline V gene yields KGHSH for CDR1 and LQKENI for CDR2. From the cysteine up to the phenylalanine, the CDR3 has a length of 14 residues. Left in the record is the CDR3 DNA by itself, 42 bases read in frame from the first base. Extended through the reference TRBV18 and TRBJ2-1 proteins, this CDR3 yields the full variable domain: NAGVMQNPRHLVRRRGQEARLRCSPMKGHSHVYWYRQLPEEGLKFMVYLQKENIIDESGMPKERFSAEFPKEGPSILRIQQVVRGDSAAYFCASSPMRTYNEQFFGPGTRLTVL.